This paragraph reports one T cell receptor beta chain. V was trimmed by 4 bases and J by 6 bases, leaving 10 bases between them. CDR3 length: 11 amino acids. CDR1 and CDR2 from the germline V gene are GTSNPN and SVGIG (reference sequence). This sample stems from a study of blood T cell repertoires in COVID-19. The overall study: From the United States, Italy and Spain came samples of acute and convalescent COVID-19. In each case, the material was cDNA or gDNA derived from T cells, B-cell-depleted T cells, or PBMCs.

As originally analysed: Amplified reference gene primers provided the basis for estimating nucleated cell counts. Assay: immunoSEQ multiplex PCR; the TCRdb copy retains only in-frame clones and omits some. The D gene and trimming were derived from the DNA, and the V and J assignments and clone size from that table. The sample consists of approximately 210,000 clones, under 95% of them appearing once. The V call is TRBV30, the J call TRBJ2-7; the D gene is possibly TRBD1 (6 bases). The TCR was taken from a man in his thirties or forties with acute or convalescent COVID-19. The sample comprised peripheral blood. CDR3 sequence reads: CAWTQGFEQYF. The DNA of the CDR3 is TGTGCCTGGACCCAGGGGTTCGAGCAGTACTTC.